The 8 T cell receptor beta chains in this list originate from one sample, sequenced in a study of blood T cells in healthy people across ages. Primers used in a second PCR of about 7 to 11 cycles were a sample-barcoded 5' primer and a J-beta primer mix. TCRdb processed the 5' RACE reads anew with MiXCR; each CDR3 protein has one entry. This sample has roughly 680,000 distinct CDR3 sequences, with 52% found just once. Sequencing used blood. The source is a woman aged 80 or older in good health.

Remarks on this clonotype: A junction boundary mismatches the germline segment, possibly from a read error. This rearrangement joins TRBV27 to TRBJ1-5; D is unclear. The CDR3 runs to 13 residues. Germline V lookup: CDR1 MNHEY, CDR2 SMNVEV (reference sequence). CDR3 DNA sequence: TGTGCCAGCAGTTTTTCGAGCGATCAGCCCCGGCATTTT. As protein: CASSFSSDQPRHF.

This clonotype was counted many times. Here the CDR3 DNA reads TGTGCCACCAAAAGAGGACCCCAAGAGACCCAGTACTTC. Translated, it gives CATKRGPQETQYF. The V call is TRBV24-1, the J call TRBJ2-5, with no clear D. This CDR3 spans 13 amino acids. Germline CDR1 is KGHDR and CDR2 is SFDVKD. V was clipped by 8 bases and J by 1 base, with 10 bases between them.

In this sample, this clonotype turned up a few times. The chain is built from TRBV6-2 or TRBV6-3 and TRBJ1-1, with a possible D match to TRBD1 (5 bases). V lost 6 bases to trimming and J lost 5 bases, with 16 bases between them. The CDR3 sequence is 14 residues long. Germline lookup yields CDR1 MNHEY and CDR2 SVGEGT. The CDR3 region is CASSLMRRGTEAFF. DNA of the CDR3: TGTGCCAGCAGCCTGATGCGAAGGGGAACTGAAGCTTTCTTT.

The chain links TRBV27 to TRBJ2-4; D gene uncertain. The CDR3 runs 13 residues. Germline CDR1 reads MNHEY; CDR2 reads SMNVEV (reference sequence). Trimming shortened V by 5 bases and J by 6 bases, and 11 bases separated the two germline ends. CDR3 in amino acids: CASSPPLGNIQYF. The CDR3 DNA reads as TGTGCCAGCAGTCCCCCCCTGGGAAACATTCAGTACTTC.

V and J are TRBV20-1 and TRBJ1-2; 7 bases match TRBD1. V was clipped by 5 bases and J by 1 base; unmatched bases: 10. Germline CDR1 reads DFQATT; CDR2 reads SNEGSKA (reference sequence). The CDR3 extends over 15 amino acids. CDR3 nucleotides: TGCAGTGCTCGCCCGCAACAGGGGATTAACTATGGCTACACCTTC. It codes for CSARPQQGINYGYTF.

Comment on this clonotype: This may arise from a read error, as a much more abundant clone is one base away. This CDR3 reads CSSSLQGITYNEQYF. CDR3 in DNA: TGCTCCAGCAGCTTACAGGGCATCACCTACAATGAGCAGTACTTC. V and J are TRBV5-1 and TRBJ2-1; perhaps TRBD1 as D (6 bases). The J call may not be correct, given that the DNA end is closer to TRBJ2-7. The CDR3 is made up of 15 amino acids. The germline V gene has CDR1 SGHRS and CDR2 YFSETQ.

The chain links TRBV20-1 to TRBJ2-7; 11 bases fit TRBD1. This CDR3 is 13 amino acids long. V lost 7 bases, J lost 6 bases, and 8 bases stayed unmatched. Per germline, CDR1 DFQATT and CDR2 SNEGSKA (reference sequence). CDR3 residues: CSVTGTGGFEQYF. CDR3 DNA sequence: TGCAGTGTTACCGGGACAGGGGGGTTCGAGCAGTACTTC.

In this sample, this clonotype turned up a few times. The rearrangement joins TRBV20-1 to TRBJ2-3; D is undetermined. The CDR3 is 14 residues long. Germline lookup yields CDR1 DFQATT and CDR2 SNEGSKA (reference sequence). V dropped 5 bases and J dropped 1 base, with 13 bases sitting between them. CDR3 in amino acids: CSAFRPARTDTQYF. The DNA of the CDR3 is TGCAGTGCTTTTAGACCCGCACGCACAGATACGCAGTATTTT.